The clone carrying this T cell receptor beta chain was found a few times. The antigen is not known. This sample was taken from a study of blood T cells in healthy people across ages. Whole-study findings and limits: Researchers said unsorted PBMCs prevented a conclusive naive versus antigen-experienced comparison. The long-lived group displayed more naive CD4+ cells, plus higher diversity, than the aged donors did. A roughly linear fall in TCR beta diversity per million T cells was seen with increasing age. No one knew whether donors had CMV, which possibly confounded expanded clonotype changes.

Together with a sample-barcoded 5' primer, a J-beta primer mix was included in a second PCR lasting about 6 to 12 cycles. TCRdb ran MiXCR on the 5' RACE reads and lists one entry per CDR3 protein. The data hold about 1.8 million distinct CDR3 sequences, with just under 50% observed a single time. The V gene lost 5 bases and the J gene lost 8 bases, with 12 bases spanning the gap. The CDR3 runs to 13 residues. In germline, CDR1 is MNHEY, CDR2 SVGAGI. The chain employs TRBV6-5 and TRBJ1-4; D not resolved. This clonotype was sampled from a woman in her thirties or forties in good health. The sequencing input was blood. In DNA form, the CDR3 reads TGTGCCAGCAGTGCCGGACTTTGGGAAAAACTGTTTTTT. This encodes CASSAGLWEKLFF.